These T cell receptor beta chains were read from a single sample in a study of T cell clones after liver transplantation. The repertoire was sequenced with immunoSEQ multiplex PCR; TCRdb's copy has only in-frame clones and lacks some. The sample shows approximately 26,000 clones, around two thirds of them seen only once. The starting material was CD4+ T cells from blood, obtained before liver transplant. The source of these receptors is a human donor who received a liver transplant. The CDR3 runs from the conserved cysteine through the conserved F or W. Each record gives: D gene, clone size, V gene, J gene, CDR3 protein, CDR3 DNA. The D gene is left open where the match is weak. Rows give clone size only sometimes, using once, few, many, or a class for an expanded clone.

d_call: NA
clone_size: NA
v_call: TRBV7-9
j_call: TRBJ2-3
cdr3_aa: CASSRGALTDTQYF
cdr3_nt: TGTGCCAGCAGCCGGGGGGCCCTCACAGATACGCAGTATTTT

d_call: NA
clone_size: few
v_call: TRBV28
j_call: TRBJ1-5
cdr3_aa: CASTRTGSGNQPQHF
cdr3_nt: TGTGCCAGCACCCGTACAGGGTCGGGCAATCAGCCCCAGCATTTT

d_call: NA
clone_size: few
v_call: TRBV5-6
j_call: TRBJ2-6
cdr3_aa: CASSLIGDSGANVLTF
cdr3_nt: TGTGCCAGCAGCTTGATCGGGGACTCTGGGGCCAACGTCCTGACTTTC

d_call: TRBD1
clone_size: NA
v_call: TRBV6-1
j_call: TRBJ1-1
cdr3_aa: CASSESGGRTEAFF
cdr3_nt: TGTGCCAGCAGTGAATCAGGGGGCCGCACTGAAGCTTTCTTT

d_call: NA
clone_size: few
v_call: TRBV2
j_call: TRBJ2-2
cdr3_aa: CASSEVQDGELFF
cdr3_nt: TGTGCCAGCAGTGAAGTCCAGGACGGGGAGCTGTTTTTT

d_call: TRBD1
clone_size: few
v_call: TRBV30
j_call: TRBJ2-7
cdr3_aa: CAWSPGTELGQYF
cdr3_nt: TGTGCCTGGAGTCCAGGGACAGAGCTCGGGCAGTACTTC

d_call: TRBD1
clone_size: NA
v_call: TRBV9
j_call: TRBJ2-5
cdr3_aa: CASSAFAGTGGEETQYF
cdr3_nt: TGTGCCAGCAGCGCTTTCGCCGGGACAGGGGGCGAAGAGACCCAGTACTTC

d_call: NA
clone_size: NA
v_call: TRBV6-1
j_call: TRBJ2-3
cdr3_aa: CASSEGGGGGHPDTQYF
cdr3_nt: TGTGCCAGCAGTGAAGGGGGTGGCGGGGGCCACCCAGATACGCAGTATTTT

d_call: NA
clone_size: once
v_call: TRBV7-2
j_call: TRBJ1-1
cdr3_aa: CASSLNIGQTEAFF
cdr3_nt: TGTGCCAGCAGCTTAAATATCGGACAGACTGAAGCTTTCTTT

d_call: NA
clone_size: NA
v_call: TRBV7-8
j_call: TRBJ1-2
cdr3_aa: CASSLLAGDGYTF
cdr3_nt: TGTGCCAGCAGCTTATTGGCCGGGGATGGCTACACCTTC

d_call: NA
clone_size: few
v_call: TRBV28
j_call: TRBJ2-1
cdr3_aa: CASSPTISPTGGVYNEQFF
cdr3_nt: TGTGCCAGCAGTCCCACTATTTCCCCCACAGGTGGGGTGTACAATGAGCAGTTCTTC

d_call: NA
clone_size: NA
v_call: TRBV18
j_call: TRBJ2-4
cdr3_aa: CASSPTDTSLAKNIQYF
cdr3_nt: TGTGCCAGCTCACCAACGGACACTTCTCTAGCCAAAAACATTCAGTACTTC

d_call: NA
clone_size: NA
v_call: TRBV7-9
j_call: TRBJ2-3
cdr3_aa: CASSPMGRGPTDTQYF
cdr3_nt: TGTGCCAGCAGCCCCATGGGCAGGGGCCCCACAGATACGCAGTATTTT

d_call: TRBD1
clone_size: NA
v_call: TRBV28
j_call: TRBJ1-2
cdr3_aa: CASSHRVGQGNNGYTF
cdr3_nt: TGTGCCAGCAGCCACAGGGTGGGACAGGGCAACAATGGCTACACCTTC

d_call: NA
clone_size: NA
v_call: TRBV15
j_call: TRBJ1-3
cdr3_aa: CATSRASPGSGNTIYF
cdr3_nt: TGTGCCACCAGCAGAGCCTCCCCGGGCTCTGGAAACACCATATATTTT

d_call: NA
clone_size: NA
v_call: TRBV6-1
j_call: TRBJ1-1
cdr3_aa: CASSEAAARGFLNTEAFF
cdr3_nt: TGTGCCAGCAGTGAAGCGGCGGCAAGGGGCTTCCTGAACACTGAAGCTTTCTTT

d_call: TRBD1
clone_size: NA
v_call: TRBV28
j_call: TRBJ1-5
cdr3_aa: CASSPAGTGTNQPQHF
cdr3_nt: TGTGCCAGCAGTCCAGCCGGGACAGGGACCAATCAGCCCCAGCATTTT

d_call: NA
clone_size: few
v_call: TRBV7-8
j_call: TRBJ1-5
cdr3_aa: CASSFRGNQPQHF
cdr3_nt: TGTGCCAGCAGCTTTAGGGGCAATCAGCCCCAGCATTTT

d_call: NA
clone_size: NA
v_call: TRBV29-1
j_call: TRBJ2-4
cdr3_aa: CSVEVRDIQYF
cdr3_nt: TGCAGCGTTGAGGTCCGAGACATTCAGTACTTC

d_call: TRBD1
clone_size: few
v_call: TRBV28
j_call: TRBJ1-1
cdr3_aa: CASSARQGMNTEAFF
cdr3_nt: TGTGCCAGCAGTGCCCGACAGGGCATGAACACTGAAGCTTTCTTT

d_call: NA
clone_size: NA
v_call: TRBV28
j_call: TRBJ2-4
cdr3_aa: CASSPGGAEGRNIQYF
cdr3_nt: TGTGCCAGCAGCCCCGGAGGGGCTGAGGGGAGGAACATTCAGTACTTC

d_call: TRBD1
clone_size: NA
v_call: TRBV19
j_call: TRBJ1-4
cdr3_aa: CASSGLQPGQGSEKLFF
cdr3_nt: TGTGCCAGTAGTGGCTTACAACCGGGACAGGGTAGTGAAAAACTGTTTTTT

d_call: TRBD1
clone_size: few
v_call: TRBV7-2
j_call: TRBJ2-6
cdr3_aa: CASSLRQGAGANVLTF
cdr3_nt: TGTGCCAGCAGCCTACGACAGGGCGCTGGGGCCAACGTCCTGACTTTC

d_call: NA
clone_size: few
v_call: TRBV4-2
j_call: TRBJ1-2
cdr3_aa: CASSQGIGVAGYTF
cdr3_nt: TGTGCCAGCAGCCAAGGAATAGGAGTGGCTGGCTACACCTTC

d_call: NA
clone_size: NA
v_call: TRBV9
j_call: TRBJ1-2
cdr3_aa: CASSVGQEYGYTF
cdr3_nt: TGTGCCAGCAGCGTTGGGCAGGAATATGGCTACACCTTC

d_call: TRBD2
clone_size: NA
v_call: TRBV5-1
j_call: TRBJ2-3
cdr3_aa: CASSLYSGGFTDTQYF
cdr3_nt: TGCGCCAGCAGCTTGTATAGCGGGGGCTTCACAGATACGCAGTATTTT

d_call: TRBD1
clone_size: NA
v_call: TRBV4-2
j_call: TRBJ1-4
cdr3_aa: CASSPSTGRLEEKLFF
cdr3_nt: TGTGCCAGCAGCCCCTCGACAGGGAGGCTTGAAGAAAAACTGTTTTTT

d_call: NA
clone_size: NA
v_call: TRBV28
j_call: TRBJ2-7
cdr3_aa: CAARDGSIYEQYF
cdr3_nt: TGTGCCGCCCGGGACGGGTCAATCTACGAGCAGTACTTC

d_call: NA
clone_size: NA
v_call: TRBV12-1
j_call: TRBJ1-3
cdr3_aa: CASRQGGPNSGNTIYF
cdr3_nt: TGTGCCAGCAGGCAGGGGGGCCCTAACTCTGGAAACACCATATATTTT

d_call: NA
clone_size: NA
v_call: TRBV19
j_call: TRBJ1-5
cdr3_aa: CASNALRGSNQPQHF
cdr3_nt: TGTGCCAGTAACGCACTCAGGGGAAGCAATCAGCCCCAGCATTTT

d_call: NA
clone_size: NA
v_call: TRBV5-6
j_call: TRBJ2-2
cdr3_aa: CASSLAPASRTGELFF
cdr3_nt: TGTGCCAGCAGCTTGGCCCCGGCCTCCCGAACCGGGGAGCTGTTTTTT

d_call: TRBD1
clone_size: NA
v_call: TRBV18
j_call: TRBJ2-7
cdr3_aa: CASSPPGGTGDYEQYF
cdr3_nt: TGTGCCAGCTCACCACCAGGCGGGACAGGGGACTACGAGCAGTACTTC

d_call: NA
clone_size: NA
v_call: TRBV7-2
j_call: TRBJ1-4
cdr3_aa: CASSPQGLWPINEKLFF
cdr3_nt: TGTGCCAGCAGCCCACAGGGCCTGTGGCCCATTAATGAAAAACTGTTTTTT

d_call: NA
clone_size: once
v_call: TRBV19
j_call: TRBJ1-2
cdr3_aa: CASSISLGSLNYGYTF
cdr3_nt: TGTGCCAGTAGTATATCTTTAGGGAGCCTTAACTATGGCTACACCTTC

d_call: TRBD1
clone_size: NA
v_call: TRBV5-1
j_call: TRBJ2-3
cdr3_aa: CASSRDRGPDTQYF
cdr3_nt: TGCGCCAGCAGCCGGGACAGGGGCCCAGATACGCAGTATTTT

d_call: NA
clone_size: NA
v_call: TRBV9
j_call: TRBJ2-3
cdr3_aa: CPSSASGASTDTQYF
cdr3_nt: TGTCCTTCCTCCGCTTCGGGGGCCTCTACTGATACGCAGTATTTT

d_call: NA
clone_size: few
v_call: TRBV19
j_call: TRBJ1-1
cdr3_aa: CASSILGLNTEAFF
cdr3_nt: TGTGCCAGTAGTATTCTGGGACTGAACACTGAAGCTTTCTTT

d_call: NA
clone_size: NA
v_call: TRBV6-5
j_call: TRBJ1-2
cdr3_aa: CASSRVGYTF
cdr3_nt: TGTGCCAGCAGCAGGGTTGGCTACACCTTC

d_call: TRBD1
clone_size: once
v_call: TRBV19
j_call: TRBJ1-2
cdr3_aa: CASSIISGGYGYTF
cdr3_nt: TGTGCCAGTAGTATTATCTCAGGGGGCTATGGCTACACCTTC

d_call: TRBD1
clone_size: few
v_call: TRBV27
j_call: TRBJ2-2
cdr3_aa: CASSKRTGIIAGELFF
cdr3_nt: TGTGCCAGCAGTAAAAGGACAGGGATAATCGCCGGGGAGCTGTTTTTT

d_call: NA
clone_size: NA
v_call: TRBV7-9
j_call: TRBJ2-2
cdr3_aa: CASSYSIIQGGVAGELFF
cdr3_nt: TGTGCCAGCAGCTACAGCATCATCCAGGGCGGAGTAGCCGGGGAGCTGTTTTTT

d_call: NA
clone_size: NA
v_call: TRBV18
j_call: TRBJ1-3
cdr3_aa: CASSPSPTSGNTIYF
cdr3_nt: TGTGCCAGCTCACCATCCCCCACCTCTGGAAACACCATATATTTT

d_call: NA
clone_size: few
v_call: TRBV7-9
j_call: TRBJ2-3
cdr3_aa: CASSLIGSTDTQYF
cdr3_nt: TGTGCCAGCAGCTTAATTGGCAGCACAGATACGCAGTATTTT

d_call: NA
clone_size: NA
v_call: TRBV30
j_call: TRBJ2-1
cdr3_aa: CAWSVEGLFNEQFF
cdr3_nt: TGTGCCTGGAGTGTTGAGGGTCTCTTCAATGAGCAGTTCTTC

d_call: NA
clone_size: once
v_call: TRBV6-1
j_call: TRBJ2-2
cdr3_aa: CASKGDLNTGELFF
cdr3_nt: TGTGCCAGCAAAGGGGACCTCAACACCGGGGAGCTGTTTTTT

d_call: NA
clone_size: NA
v_call: TRBV7-6
j_call: TRBJ1-6
cdr3_aa: CASSAGHSPLHF
cdr3_nt: TGTGCCAGTTCGGCGGGACATTCACCCCTCCACTTT

d_call: TRBD2
clone_size: few
v_call: TRBV27
j_call: TRBJ2-2
cdr3_aa: CASSYKPGLAGQTYPTGELFF
cdr3_nt: TGTGCCAGCAGTTATAAACCGGGACTAGCGGGACAGACTTATCCCACCGGGGAGCTGTTTTTT

d_call: NA
clone_size: NA
v_call: TRBV15
j_call: TRBJ2-4
cdr3_aa: CATSGGGGTKNIQYF
cdr3_nt: TGTGCCACCAGCGGAGGAGGAGGGACCAAAAACATTCAGTACTTC

d_call: NA
clone_size: NA
v_call: TRBV7-8
j_call: TRBJ2-5
cdr3_aa: CASTSRSRRNQETQYF
cdr3_nt: TGTGCCAGCACCTCACGATCTAGACGCAACCAAGAGACCCAGTACTTC

d_call: TRBD1
clone_size: NA
v_call: TRBV2
j_call: TRBJ1-5
cdr3_aa: CASSLDRVDQPQHF
cdr3_nt: TGTGCCAGCAGTCTGGACAGGGTGGATCAGCCCCAGCATTTT

d_call: NA
clone_size: once
v_call: TRBV6-6
j_call: TRBJ1-2
cdr3_aa: CASSSQTVLYGYTF
cdr3_nt: TGTGCCAGCAGCAGCCAGACAGTTCTCTATGGCTACACCTTC

d_call: NA
clone_size: medium-sized
v_call: TRBV18
j_call: TRBJ1-6
cdr3_aa: CASSPRGDNSPLHF
cdr3_nt: TGTGCCAGCTCACCAAGGGGAGATAATTCACCCCTCCACTTT

d_call: TRBD2
clone_size: medium-sized
v_call: TRBV5-4
j_call: TRBJ2-1
cdr3_aa: CASSLELAGDEQFF
cdr3_nt: TGTGCCAGCAGCTTGGAGCTAGCGGGAGATGAGCAGTTCTTC

d_call: TRBD2
clone_size: NA
v_call: TRBV5-1
j_call: TRBJ2-7
cdr3_aa: CASSLSSGGQTYEQYF
cdr3_nt: TGCGCCAGCAGCTTGAGTAGCGGGGGGCAAACCTACGAGCAGTACTTC

d_call: NA
clone_size: NA
v_call: TRBV2
j_call: TRBJ1-4
cdr3_aa: CASSVLGAGEKLFF
cdr3_nt: TGTGCCAGCAGTGTTTTGGGGGCCGGTGAAAAACTGTTTTTT